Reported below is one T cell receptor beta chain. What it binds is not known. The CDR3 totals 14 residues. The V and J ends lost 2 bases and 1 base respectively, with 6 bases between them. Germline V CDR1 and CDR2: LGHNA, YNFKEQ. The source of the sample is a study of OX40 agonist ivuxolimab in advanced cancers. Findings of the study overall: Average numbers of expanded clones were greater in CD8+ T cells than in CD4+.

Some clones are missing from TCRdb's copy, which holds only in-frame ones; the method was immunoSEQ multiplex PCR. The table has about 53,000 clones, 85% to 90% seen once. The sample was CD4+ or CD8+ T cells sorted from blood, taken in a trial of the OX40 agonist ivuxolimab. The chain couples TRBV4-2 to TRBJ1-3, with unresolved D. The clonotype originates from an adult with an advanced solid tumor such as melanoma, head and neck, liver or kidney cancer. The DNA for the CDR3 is TGTGCCAGCAGCCAACGGTCATCTGGAAACACCATATATTTT. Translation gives CASSQRSSGNTIYF.